The following is a T cell receptor beta chain sequence with its context. In the original processing: Cell counts per sample came from amplifying reference gene primers. Sequencing used immunoSEQ multiplex PCR; TCRdb keeps in-frame clones, though not all of them. D and trimming come from the DNA, and the V and J calls and clone size come from that table. The data hold fewer than 200,000 clones, with 81% observed a single time. These data belong to a study of blood T cell repertoires in COVID-19. Study context: COVID-19 samples collected from the United States, Italy and Spain covered acute and convalescent phases. T cells, B-cell-depleted T cells, or PBMCs provided the cDNA or gDNA that served as material.

The participants were between about 18 and 90 years old and came from under 25 US areas. The CDR3 covers 13 residues. CDR1 and CDR2 from the germline V gene are LNHDA and SQIVND (reference sequence). Trimming left V 0 bases short and J 7 bases short, with 9 bases between. The origin of this receptor is a woman between 40 and 55 years old with acute COVID-19. Material: PBMCs or T cells enriched from blood (not recorded which). J is TRBJ1-1 and V is TRBV19; D is uncertain. The CDR3 sequence is CASSIDLRYEAFF. CDR3 sequence (DNA): TGTGCCAGTAGTATAGACCTACGGTATGAAGCTTTCTTT.